This T cell receptor beta chain was identified during a study of Ad26.COV2.S vaccination and SARS-CoV-2 variants. Across the study: Enrolled in COV1001, the donor was in the Ad26.COV2.S trial arm, which received the vaccine. Ad26.COV2.S given intramuscularly, once or twice 56 days apart.

This CDR3 is built from 14 residues. The germline V gene encodes CDR1 LNHDA and CDR2 SQIVND (reference sequence). V gave up 6 bases and J gave up 4 bases; unmatched junction bases: 1. General study points: People who got the vaccine had more spike-specific TCR breadth than people who got placebo. Considerable breadth of spike-specific CD8+ and CD4+ T cell responses has reportedly been documented following vaccination.

A single count supports this clone. Antigen: not known. Data came from immunoSEQ multiplex PCR; TCRdb stores just in-frame clones and leaves some out. In the table there are about 680,000 clones, 80% to 90% of which are singletons. Treatment defined: 15 to 20 received Ad26.COV2.S at low or high dose, single or two shots; several received placebo; per-sample allocation not given. All samples were drawn on day 63, counting from the first vaccine or placebo injection. V and J are TRBV19 and TRBJ2-5; 14 bases agree with TRBD2. The receptor comes from a person between 18 and 60 years old who received the Ad26.COV2.S COVID-19 vaccine or a placebo. The sequencing used peripheral blood, collected in a trial of Ad26.COV2.S vaccine versus placebo. DNA of the CDR3: TGTGCCAGTAGGGGACTAGCGGGAGCAGAGACCCAGTACTTC. It specifies CASRGLAGAETQYF.